Given below is one TCR beta chain in context. The antigen remains unidentified. This entry belongs to a study of radiotherapy plus CTLA-4 blockade in lung cancer. For the study at large: Of all patients, more than 15% responded objectively and approximately 31% showed disease control.

Sequencing was performed with immunoSEQ multiplex PCR; in TCRdb, only in-frame clones are kept and a portion is missing. The sample consists of roughly 120,000 clones, roughly four fifths of them appearing once. General study points: TCR clones originating in tumors grew in number in blood after radiotherapy plus ipilimumab.

After removal of 6 bases from V and 1 base from J, the junction contained 9 bases not matched to a gene. CDR1 and CDR2 from the germline V gene are LNHDA and SQIVND (reference sequence). This CDR3 is 16 amino acids long. The receptor was isolated from a human donor with non-small cell lung cancer that progressed on radiotherapy plus ipilimumab. Some clones in this sample may be carry-over from other donors' samples. This material consisted of peripheral blood, taken from a patient treated with radiotherapy plus ipilimumab. This chain connects TRBV19 to TRBJ2-3, with 8 bases matching TRBD1. The CDR3 reads CASSLRLDRGTDTQYF. In DNA form, the CDR3 reads TGTGCCAGTAGCCTACGTCTGGACAGGGGCACAGATACGCAGTATTTT.